The clone carrying this TCR beta chain came up a few times. Amplified TCR beta CDR3 regions came from RNA transcripts. HTBI primers drove first-round RT-PCR of the TCR CDR3. Via MiXCR, TCRdb re-called the multiplex PCR reads, giving one row per CDR3 protein. The table shows about 380,000 distinct CDR3 sequences, with around a sixth occurring only once. This entry is derived from a study of T cells in Graves' hyperthyroidism and ophthalmopathy. The germline gives CDR1 SNHLY, CDR2 FYNNEI. V was shortened by 7 bases and J by 2 bases, with 10 bases between the two germline ends. The CDR3 spans 13 residues.

The V gene is TRBV2, the J gene TRBJ2-3; the D gene is possibly TRBD1 (5 bases). Sequenced material: blood. This sequence was found in a man aged 18 to 35 with Graves' ophthalmopathy. The CDR3, as DNA: TGTGCCAGCAACCAGGGTTACACAGATACGCAGTATTTT. The encoded protein is CASNQGYTDTQYF. Supplemented by reference TRBV2 and TRBJ2-3, the full variable domain reads EPEVTQTPSHQVTQMGQEVILRCVPISNHLYFYWYRQILGQKVEFLVSFYNNEISEKSEIFDDQFSVERPDGSNFTLKIRSTKLEDSAMYFCASNQGYTDTQYFGPGTRLTVL.